This T cell receptor beta chain appears in the sequencing data of a study of identical twins. Study-wide findings and caveats: Monozygotic twin pairs showed more out-of-frame TCR alpha sharing than models estimated. Invariant MAIT and iNKT cells may have partly biased zero-insertion analyses. Fewer insertions characterized abundant cord blood beta clonotypes, whereas memory repertoires showed none.

Trimming shortened V by 8 bases and J by 7 bases, and 17 bases separated the two germline ends. Per the germline V gene, CDR1 is MNHEY and CDR2 is SMNVEV (reference sequence). The CDR3 spans 14 residues. Template switching added a universal primer site, and cDNA bore unique molecular identifiers. TCRdb recomputed calls from the 5' RACE reads with MiXCR, one row per CDR3 protein. The sample yields roughly 250,000 distinct CDR3 sequences, around 15% seen once. This clonotype was found a few times. Antigen unknown. The clonotype comes from a woman aged 18-35 years in good health. The V gene is TRBV27, the J gene TRBJ2-2, with a weak D call TRBD2 (5 bases). Sequencing input: memory (CD45RO+) T cells sorted from blood. The CDR3 bases are TGTGCCAGCCGGGGTCAGAAGCATCACGGGGAGCTGTTTTTT. Encoded protein: CASRGQKHHGELFF.